These 16 T cell receptor beta chains originate from one sample sequenced in a study of patients and donors after allogeneic stem cell transplantation. TCRdb analysed the RT-PCR reads with MiXCR anew, one entry per CDR3 protein. The table includes around 170,000 distinct CDR3 sequences, 20% to 25% detected once. Sample: blood, either unsorted or a sorted T cell fraction (not recorded which). These TCRs come from a human donor who was either an allogeneic HSCT recipient or a stem cell or donor lymphocyte infusion donor (not recorded which). It is not recorded whose cells these are; they may come from a transplant donor.

The table lists this clonotype with a few counts. CDR3 region: CSARDLLAGGPPYNEQFF. The CDR3 DNA sequence: TGCAGTGCTAGAGATCTGCTAGCGGGAGGGCCCCCCTACAATGAGCAGTTCTTC. The rearrangement uses TRBV20-1 and TRBJ2-1; TRBD2 agrees at 12 bases. V lost 0 bases to trimming and J lost 2 bases; unmatched junction nucleotides: 8. The CDR3 is 18 residues long. Germline V gene data show CDR1 as DFQATT and CDR2 as SNEGSKA (reference sequence).

The gene calls are TRBV7-9 and TRBJ1-6; 10 bases are shared with TRBD1. The CDR3 sequence is 15 residues long. In germline, CDR1 is SEHNR, CDR2 FQNEAQ (reference sequence). After removal of 1 base from V and 8 bases from J, the junction contained 2 bases not matched to a gene. CDR3 in amino acids: CASSLGDRGDSPLHF. The CDR3 DNA reads as TGTGCCAGCAGCTTAGGGGACAGGGGTGATTCACCCCTCCACTTT.

This clonotype was seen a few times. The V gene is TRBV15, the J gene TRBJ1-6; D is uncertain. Trimming took off 5 bases at V and 10 bases at J, with 15 bases between the two ends. CDR1 and CDR2 from the germline V gene are LNHNV and YYDKDF (reference sequence). This CDR3 is built from 14 residues. DNA for the CDR3: TGTGCCACCAGCCAAGGACCCGGGAGCTCACCCCTCCACTTT. Its protein product is CATSQGPGSSPLHF.

V usage is TRBV29-1 and J usage is TRBJ1-2, with D hard to call. Germline CDR1 and CDR2: SQVTM and ANQGSEA. This CDR3 is 11 amino acids long. V gave up 4 bases and J gave up 3 bases, with 6 bases separating them. CDR3 bases: TGCAGCGTTGTCAGAGACTATGGCTACACCTTC. It specifies CSVVRDYGYTF.

The sample holds a few counts of this clonotype. The chain employs TRBV19 and TRBJ1-2, with 7 bases matching TRBD1. CDR3 length: 13 residues. Germline CDR1 LNHDA, CDR2 SQIVND (reference sequence). V trimming: 4 bases; J trimming: 4 bases; junction bases outside the gene matches: 3. CDR3 nucleotide sequence: TGTGCCAGTAGTACCGGGACAGTCTATGGCTACACCTTC. Its translation: CASSTGTVYGYTF.

This clonotype was observed a handful of times. The chain is built from TRBV18 and TRBJ2-5; D uncertain. Germline values: CDR1 KGHSH, CDR2 LQKENI. V dropped 3 bases and J dropped 2 bases, with 10 bases sitting between them. This CDR3 region has 14 residues. This CDR3 reads CASSPYTTQETQYF. As DNA, the CDR3 is TGTGCCAGCTCACCGTACACAACACAAGAGACCCAGTACTTC.

In the case of this clonotype: This sequence may be a read error, since a much larger clone differs from it by one base. This chain joins TRBV7-2 and TRBJ1-2; D gene ambiguous. This CDR3 has 15 residues. Germline CDR1 is SGHTA and CDR2 is FQGNSA. V was shortened by 1 base and J by 3 bases, with 12 bases between the two germline ends. As DNA, the CDR3 is TGTGCCAGCAGCTTAGACGGGATAATGGACTATGGCTACACCTTC. This gives the protein CASSLDGIMDYGYTF. Supplemented by reference TRBV7-2 and TRBJ1-2, the full variable domain reads GAGVSQSPSNKVTEKGKDVELRCDPISGHTALYWYRQSLGQGLEFLIYFQGNSAPDKSGLPSDRFSAERTGGSVSTLTIQRTQQEDSAVYLCASSLDGIMDYGYTFGSGTRLTVV.

A few counts support this clonotype. V and J are TRBV19 and TRBJ1-2; 7 bases are shared with TRBD1. The germline V gene encodes CDR1 LNHDA and CDR2 SQIVND (reference sequence). J gave up 0 bases and V 8 bases, and 12 bases lay outside the gene matches. The CDR3 totals 16 residues. The CDR3 spells CASGGTVLRTNYGYTF. The CDR3 region has the DNA TGTGCCAGTGGGGGGACAGTCCTTCGTACTAACTATGGCTACACCTTC.

This clonotype was detected a few times. The rearrangement uses TRBV5-1 and TRBJ1-1, with TRBD1 as a possible D gene (6 bases). Germline V gene lookup returns CDR1 SGHRS and CDR2 YFSETQ. The CDR3 runs 13 residues. V dropped 5 bases and J dropped 3 bases, with 11 bases sitting between them. The CDR3 coding sequence is TGCGCCAGCAGGAGAGACAGGCACACTGAAGCTTTCTTT. It translates to CASRRDRHTEAFF.

The V call is TRBV6-2 or TRBV6-3, the J call TRBJ2-1; tentatively, D is TRBD2 (5 bases). The CDR3 runs to 14 residues. The V and J ends lost 3 bases and 6 bases respectively, with 12 bases between them. The V gene's germline CDR1 is MNHEY and CDR2 SVGEGT. CDR3 DNA sequence: TGTGCCAGCAGTTATCTAGTAGCGCGCAATGAGCAGTTCTTC. This translates into CASSYLVARNEQFF.

The genes are TRBV4-1 and TRBJ2-7; TRBD2 might be the D (8 bases). CDR3 length: 19 amino acids. Trimming left V 2 bases short and J 0 bases short, with 23 bases between. CDR1 is MGHRA and CDR2 is YSYEKL in the germline V gene. The CDR3 DNA is TGCGCCAGCAGCCAAACAGGGGTGAGGAGCGGGAGCTTCTCCTACGAGCAGTACTTC. Translated, it gives CASSQTGVRSGSFSYEQYF.

This clonotype has just a few counts. The rearrangement uses TRBV6-5 and TRBJ1-5; D unclear. In germline, CDR1 is MNHEY, CDR2 SVGAGI. Between the trimmed V and J ends, which lost 2 bases and 3 bases, there was a span of 5 bases. The CDR3 is 13 residues long. The CDR3 spells CASSYRPNQPQHF. In DNA form, the CDR3 reads TGTGCCAGCAGTTACCGTCCCAATCAGCCCCAGCATTTT.

This clonotype came up many times. The CDR3 is CASSEERMNTEAFF. The CDR3 bases are TGTGCCAGCAGCGAAGAACGCATGAACACTGAAGCTTTCTTT. The chain joins TRBV7-2 to TRBJ1-1; no reliable D call. Germline V CDR1 and CDR2: SGHTA, FQGNSA. CDR3 length: 14 amino acids. V shed 5 bases and J shed 0 bases, with 10 bases lying between them.

This clonotype was detected ten times or more. The chain employs TRBV20-1 and TRBJ1-3; the D is unclear. The ends were cut back, 1 base at V and 2 bases at J, with 12 bases in the middle. Germline CDR1 is DFQATT and CDR2 is SNEGSKA (reference sequence). The CDR3 is 15 residues long. CDR3 amino acids: CSARVGSGPGNTIYF. CDR3 sequence (DNA): TGCAGTGCTAGAGTAGGGTCAGGCCCTGGAAACACCATATATTTT.

Worth noting for this clonotype: A much more abundant neighbour one base away suggests this may be a read error. V and J are TRBV5-1 and TRBJ2-5, with D uncertain. Germline CDR1 reads SGHRS; CDR2 reads YFSETQ. The CDR3 runs 11 residues. Trimming shortened V by 2 bases and J by 5 bases, and 4 bases separated the two germline ends. The CDR3 here is CASSFDETQYF. CDR3 nucleotides: TGCGCCAGCAGCTTCGATGAGACCCAGTACTTC.

In this sample, this clonotype turned up a few times. This rearrangement joins TRBV12-3 or TRBV12-4 to TRBJ1-1; D possibly corresponds to TRBD1 (5 bases). V was cut by 8 bases and J by 10 bases, with 23 bases left in between. The CDR3 loop spans 14 amino acids. For the CDR3, the DNA is TGTGCCAGCCGCTTAAGTCCCCTGGGACTAGGAGCTTTCTTT. This encodes CASRLSPLGLGAFF.